This entry lists 17 T cell receptor beta chains sequenced from one sample in a study of regulatory dendritic cells for organ transplantation. For these TCRs, the target antigens are not known. Produced via immunoSEQ multiplex PCR; TCRdb's table is partial and in-frame only. The sample lists 6,000 to 8,500 clones, around 70% occurring once. Allogeneic regulatory or mature dendritic cells were co-cultured for four to six days with CFSE-labeled sorted T cells at 1:10. Sequencing was carried out using memory CD4+ T cells from blood cultured with dendritic cells. As to subset: CD45RO+ memory T cells. The receptors originated from a human donor in good health.

CDR3 protein: CASSLAPGRYGYTF. In DNA form, the CDR3 reads TGTGCCAGCAGCTTGGCCCCAGGCCGCTATGGCTACACCTTC. The genes are TRBV7-2 and TRBJ1-2; D gene unclear. The V gene lost 3 bases and the J gene lost 4 bases, with 12 bases spanning the gap. In germline, CDR1 is SGHTA, CDR2 FQGNSA. The CDR3 sequence is 14 residues long.

The chain joins TRBV4-2 to TRBJ2-7, with 10 bases identical to TRBD1. Unmatched junction bases numbered 4, after V lost 1 base and J lost 4 bases. The CDR3 is made up of 15 amino acids. Germline lookup yields CDR1 LGHNA and CDR2 YNFKEQ. CDR3 region: CASSQVQGQGYEQYF. As DNA, the CDR3 is TGTGCCAGCAGCCAAGTTCAGGGACAGGGGTACGAGCAGTACTTC.

The V gene is TRBV29-1, the J gene TRBJ1-2; 8 bases align to TRBD1. Trimming took 7 bases from V and 6 from J; bases not matched to a gene: 16. This CDR3 contains 15 residues. Germline CDR1 SQVTM, CDR2 ANQGSEA. The CDR3 bases are TGCAGCGGGGACAGGCAGATGCGGGAGGGGAATGGCTACACCTTC. This sequence encodes CSGDRQMREGNGYTF.

The chain uses TRBV10-3 and TRBJ2-3, with a possible D match to TRBD2 (6 bases). Germline V gene data show CDR1 as ENHRY and CDR2 as SYGVKD. Trimming shortened V by 6 bases and J by 5 bases, and 12 bases separated the two germline ends. The CDR3 contains 13 residues. CDR3 coding DNA: TGTGCCATCAGCCAGGAGGGAAGAGATACGCAGTATTTT. Amino acids: CAISQEGRDTQYF.

This sequence joins TRBV7-9 and TRBJ2-7; TRBD2 might be the D (6 bases). This CDR3 is built from 15 residues. Trimming stripped 4 bases from V and 1 base from J, with 14 bases between. CDR1 SEHNR and CDR2 FQNEAQ come from the germline V gene (reference sequence). The CDR3 loop is CASSSSGTVSYEQYF. CDR3 nucleotides: TGTGCCAGCAGCTCGTCCGGGACTGTATCCTACGAGCAGTACTTC.

V is TRBV9 and J is TRBJ2-5; TRBD2 aligns across 8 bases. This CDR3 contains 13 residues. The junction had 8 bases not matched to a gene; V was cut back by 0 bases and J by 13 bases. Germline V gives CDR1 SGDLS, CDR2 YYNGEE. CDR3 protein: CASSVGGLAGPYF. CDR3 in DNA: TGTGCCAGCAGCGTAGGCGGGTTAGCGGGGCCGTACTTC. The full variable domain, with the rest looked up from reference TRBV9 and TRBJ2-5, is DSGVTQTPKHLITATGQRVTLRCSPRSGDLSVYWYQQSLDQGLQFLIQYYNGEERAKGNILERFSAQQFPDLHSELNLSSLELGDSALYFCASSVGGLAGPYFGPGTRLLVL.

This chain uses TRBV28 with TRBJ1-1; 9 nucleotides match TRBD1. The CDR3 length is 16 residues. Losses at the gene ends were 5 bases for V and 0 bases for J; bases not matched to a gene: 7. The germline CDR1 and CDR2 sequences are MDHEN and SYDVKM. This chain's CDR3 is CASSPPGQGMNTEAFF. The CDR3 DNA follows: TGTGCCAGCAGTCCACCGGGACAGGGCATGAACACTGAAGCTTTCTTT. Using reference TRBV28 and TRBJ1-1 for the parts outside the CDR3, the full variable domain is DVKVTQSSRYLVKRTGEKVFLECVQDMDHENMFWYRQDPGLGLRLIYFSYDVKMKEKGDIPEGYSVSREKKERFSLILESASTNQTSMYLCASSPPGQGMNTEAFFGQGTRLTVV.

This chain joins TRBV6-5 and TRBJ2-7; 10 nucleotides align to TRBD1. The CDR3 loop spans 15 amino acids. The germline V gene encodes CDR1 MNHEY and CDR2 SVGAGI. V lost 7 bases, J lost 6 bases, and 12 bases stayed unmatched. The CDR3 loop is CASTVTTGGNGEQYF. CDR3 bases: TGTGCCAGCACCGTTACGACAGGGGGCAATGGCGAGCAGTACTTC.

This clone was observed a handful of times. This sequence joins TRBV18 and TRBJ2-7; a weak D match, TRBD1 (7 bases). With 3 bases removed from V and 3 bases from J, the gap between germline ends came to 12 bases. The CDR3 is 14 residues long. Germline assignment: CDR1 KGHSH and CDR2 LQKENI. For the CDR3, the DNA is TGTGCCAGCTCACCCCAGGGGGGAATCTACGAGCAGTACTTC. Protein sequence: CASSPQGGIYEQYF.

The chain couples TRBV5-1 to TRBJ2-5; D is unresolved. Per the germline V gene, CDR1 is SGHRS and CDR2 is YFSETQ. The CDR3 extends over 15 amino acids. Trimming took off 0 bases at V and 5 bases at J, with 14 bases between the two ends. The CDR3, as DNA: TGCGCCAGCAGCTTGGTTTCTCGCCCCCGGGAGACCCAGTACTTC. Translated, it gives CASSLVSRPRETQYF.

The J gene is TRBJ1-6, the V gene TRBV7-5. TRBV7-5 is designated a pseudogene. This CDR3 is built from 15 residues. This CDR3 is CARSSLAGSLGPLHF. CDR3 DNA sequence: TGTGCCAGAAGCTCGCTTGCGGGGTCATTAGGGCCCCTCCACTTT.

The chain is built from TRBV11-2 and TRBJ1-1; 7 bases are a match to TRBD1. The V gene end was trimmed by 2 bases and the J gene end by 5 bases; junction bases not matched to a gene: 5. Germline lookup yields CDR1 SGHAT and CDR2 FQNNGV. There are 14 residues in the CDR3. Written as DNA, the CDR3 is TGTGCCAGCAGCTTAAGACAGGGTCGAACTGAAGCTTTCTTT. Amino acids: CASSLRQGRTEAFF.

The V gene is TRBV5-1, the J gene TRBJ2-5; 12 bases are a match to TRBD1. The CDR3 has 16 residues. V was clipped by 4 bases and J by 0 bases; unmatched bases: 4. Germline lookup yields CDR1 SGHRS and CDR2 YFSETQ. The CDR3 here is CASSPGTGGYQETQYF. The CDR3 DNA is TGCGCCAGCAGCCCCGGGACAGGGGGCTACCAAGAGACCCAGTACTTC.

DNA of the CDR3: TGTGCCAGCAGCTTAGGGACTAGCCCCCCCATACAGTACTTC. This translates into CASSLGTSPPIQYF. The rearrangement links TRBV7-2 to TRBJ2-5; 8 nucleotides align to TRBD2. From germline, CDR1 is SGHTA and CDR2 FQGNSA. There are 14 residues in the CDR3. Germline trimming cut 1 base from V and 11 bases from J; bases unmatched to any gene: 9. The full variable domain, its missing parts supplied by reference TRBV7-2 and TRBJ2-5, is GAGVSQSPSNKVTEKGKDVELRCDPISGHTALYWYRQSLGQGLEFLIYFQGNSAPDKSGLPSDRFSAERTGGSVSTLTIQRTQQEDSAVYLCASSLGTSPPIQYFGPGTRLLVL.

The genes are TRBV10-3 and TRBJ1-2; TRBD1 matches at 9 bases. V lost 7 bases to trimming and J lost 7 bases; unmatched junction nucleotides: 7. The CDR3 loop spans 13 amino acids. Germline-derived CDR1 and CDR2 are ENHRY and SYGVKD. In DNA, the CDR3 is TGTGCCATCACATCGGACAGGGGAACTGGCTACACCTTC. It is translated as CAITSDRGTGYTF.

This clone has only one observation. The chain couples TRBV19 to TRBJ2-3, with 9 positions matching TRBD1. From germline, CDR1 is LNHDA and CDR2 SQIVND (reference sequence). This CDR3 is built from 16 residues. V shed 4 bases, J shed 2 bases, and the junction held 7 bases outside the gene matches. The CDR3 region is CASSRRQGGHTDTQYF. The DNA of the CDR3 is TGTGCCAGTAGTAGAAGACAGGGGGGACACACAGATACGCAGTATTTT.

The V call is TRBV5-1, the J call TRBJ2-2; 11 positions agree with TRBD1. The V segment lost 4 bases and the J segment 7 bases; nucleotides outside the gene matches: 6. This CDR3 contains 15 residues. The germline V gene encodes CDR1 SGHRS and CDR2 YFSETQ. The CDR3, as DNA: TGCGCCAGCAGCCGAGGACAGGGGGCGGGCGGGGAGCTGTTTTTT. Protein product: CASSRGQGAGGELFF. The whole variable domain, remainder taken from reference TRBV5-1 and TRBJ2-2, is KAGVTQTPRYLIKTRGQQVTLSCSPISGHRSVSWYQQTPGQGLQFLFEYFSETQRNKGNFPGRFSGRQFSNSRSEMNVSTLELGDSALYLCASSRGQGAGGELFFGEGSRLTVL.